Sequencing of this T cell receptor (beta chain) was carried out in a study of blood T cells in healthy people across ages. Overall study findings and caveats: Possibly, changes in expanded clonotypes were confounded because donor CMV status was unknown. Both higher diversity and more naive CD4+ cells marked long-lived donors when set against aged donors.

On this clonotype itself: What it binds is not known.

The CDR3 is 14 residues long. Germline assignment: CDR1 SGHTA and CDR2 FQGNSA. Trimming removed 5 bases at V and 7 bases at J, with 18 bases between. Total RNA extraction produced at least 5.5 micrograms (per sample) for the study. The second PCR ran roughly 7 to 12 cycles with a sample-barcoded 5' primer and J-beta primers. TCRdb recomputed calls from the 5' RACE reads with MiXCR, one row per CDR3 protein. The repertoire holds about 640,000 distinct CDR3 sequences, 40% to 45% seen once, with around 32% in the top ten. The TCR sequence derives from an older man in good health. The rearrangement uses TRBV7-2 and TRBJ2-7, with D possibly being TRBD2 (7 bases). Sample: blood. The CDR3 sequence is CASSTQRDTNEQYF. Here the CDR3 DNA reads TGTGCCAGCAGCACTCAGCGGGACACCAATGAGCAGTACTTC.